This entry lists 3 T cell receptor beta chains sequenced from one sample in a study of beta chain features in type 1 diabetes. Of the isolated RNA, all was reverse transcribed, and so the sequenced material was expressed TCRB transcripts. The method was immunoSEQ multiplex PCR; TCRdb's version includes in-frame clones alone and lacks a portion of them. The data contain hundreds of thousands of clones, less than 20% of them singletons. Sequenced material: naive CD4+ T cells from blood. These receptors were collected from a man in his late teens or twenties in good health.

This clone was seen a few times. The chain carries TRBV2 and TRBJ1-2, with D maybe TRBD1 (6 bases). The CDR3 contains 14 residues. Germline CDR1 and CDR2: SNHLY and FYNNEI. V was trimmed by 1 base and J by 9 bases, leaving 15 bases between them. This CDR3 reads CASSEGGTLQRYTF. CDR3 coding DNA: TGTGCCAGCAGTGAAGGCGGGACACTGCAGCGCTACACCTTC.

This clone was found many times. This chain uses TRBV7-9 with TRBJ2-1; TRBD2 matches 9 bases. Germline CDR1 reads SEHNR; CDR2 reads FQNEAQ (reference sequence). The CDR3 has 15 residues. The junction had 5 bases not matched to a gene; V was cut back by 1 base and J by 7 bases. This CDR3 reads CASSLGASGVNEQFF. The DNA for the CDR3 is TGTGCCAGCAGCTTAGGCGCTAGCGGGGTTAATGAGCAGTTCTTC. Filled out from reference TRBV7-9 and TRBJ2-1, the complete variable domain reads DTGVSQNPRHKITKRGQNVTFRCDPISEHNRLYWYRQTLGQGPEFLTYFQNEAQLEKSRLLSDRFSAERPKGSFSTLEIQRTEQGDSAMYLCASSLGASGVNEQFFGPGTRLTVL.

The chain links TRBV9 to TRBJ2-2; D may be TRBD1 or TRBD2 (5 bases each). This CDR3 region has 17 residues. Per the germline V gene, CDR1 is SGDLS and CDR2 is YYNGEE. The germline V and J ends were trimmed by 3 bases and 1 base, with 16 bases remaining between them. Here the CDR3 DNA reads TGTGCCAGCAGCGCACGGGACGGAAGTATGAACACCGGGGAGCTGTTTTTT. This encodes CASSARDGSMNTGELFF. The full variable domain, its missing parts supplied by reference TRBV9 and TRBJ2-2, is DSGVTQTPKHLITATGQRVTLRCSPRSGDLSVYWYQQSLDQGLQFLIQYYNGEERAKGNILERFSAQQFPDLHSELNLSSLELGDSALYFCASSARDGSMNTGELFFGEGSRLTVL.